This TCR beta chain was captured in a study of identical twins. One entry per CDR3 protein, called by TCRdb with MiXCR from the 5' RACE reads. Of around 1.7 million distinct CDR3 sequences in the sample, about 31% are singletons; the top ten hold roughly 0.3%. The junction had 2 bases not matched to a gene; V was cut back by 10 bases and J by 2 bases. The CDR3 spans 13 residues. From germline, CDR1 is KGHDR and CDR2 SFDVKD. The rearrangement joins TRBV24-1 to TRBJ2-1; 9 bases are shared with TRBD1. The receptor was derived from a newborn girl in good health. The material sequenced was cord blood. The CDR3 DNA follows: TGTGCCACTGGGACAGGGACCTACAATGAGCAGTTCTTC. Translation gives CATGTGTYNEQFF.